The rows below give T cell receptor beta chains drawn from one sample of a study of cytomegalovirus exposure and HLA in healthy donors. Profiled with immunoSEQ multiplex PCR; TCRdb holds only in-frame clones, not every one. This table has around 140,000 clones, 70% to 85% appearing once. Sequences were obtained from PBMCs. Every receptor here comes from a woman aged 55-75 years in good health and CMV-seropositive. Each CDR3 is given with its conserved first and last residue. Fields, in order: J gene, V gene, D gene, clone size, CDR3 DNA, CDR3 protein. The D gene is left open where the match is weak. Clone size, where shown, is once, few, many, or a class for clones that have expanded.

>TRBJ2-3|TRBV7-3|TRBD2|.
TGTGCCAGCAGCTTAGGGACTAGCGGGAAGGATACGCAGTATTTT
CASSLGTSGKDTQYF
>TRBJ1-4|TRBV6-5|TRBD1|.
TGTGCCAGCAGGGGACAGGGACTACGAGAAAAACTGTTTTTT
CASRGQGLREKLFF
>TRBJ2-1|TRBV5-1|.|.
TGCGCCGCGCCCATGGAGTTCTTC
CAAPMEFF
>TRBJ2-7|TRBV4-1|.|few
TGCGCCAGCAGCCAAGTTCCAGGGAACTCCTACGAGCAGTACTTC
CASSQVPGNSYEQYF
>TRBJ2-7|TRBV28|.|.
TGTGCCAGCCGGACTCCCCTGGCCTACGAGCAGTACTTC
CASRTPLAYEQYF
>TRBJ1-5|TRBV9|TRBD1|.
TGTGCCAGCAGCGTCGGGACAGGGGGTCAGCCCCAGCATTTT
CASSVGTGGQPQHF
>TRBJ2-3|TRBV7-9|.|.
TGTGCCAGCAGCTTAGGTGCGGGGACAGATACGCAGTATTTT
CASSLGAGTDTQYF
>TRBJ2-7|TRBV2|TRBD1|.
TGTGCCAGCACGCGGACAGGGGACTACGAGCAGTACTTC
CASTRTGDYEQYF
>TRBJ2-4|TRBV21-1|.|.
TGTGCCAGCAGTGATAAGGGGGGGGGCGGGGACATTCAGTACTTC
CASSDKGGGGDIQYF
>TRBJ1-1|TRBV6-1|.|.
TGTGCCAGCAGTGAGCGGGCGGGCGGGGGTACTGAAGCTTTCTTT
CASSERAGGGTEAFF
>TRBJ2-5|TRBV29-1|TRBD2|.
TGCAGCGCCCGGACTAGCGGGAGGGAGACCCAGTACTTC
CSARTSGRETQYF
>TRBJ2-7|TRBV30|TRBD1|.
TGTGCCTGGAGTACAGGACAGGGAGACTACGAGCAGTACTTC
CAWSTGQGDYEQYF
>TRBJ1-1|TRBV19|TRBD1|.
TGTGCCAGTAGTTTCGGGACAGGGCACACTGAAGCTTTCTTT
CASSFGTGHTEAFF
>TRBJ2-2|TRBV5-1|TRBD2|.
TGCGCCAGCAGGGCCGCTAGCGGGAGGGCCGGCGGGGAGCTGTTTTTT
CASRAASGRAGGELFF
>TRBJ2-3|TRBV5-4|.|.
TGTGCCAGCAGCTTGGGTAATCAGCGGACTAGCACAGATACGCAGTATTTT
CASSLGNQRTSTDTQYF
>TRBJ2-4|TRBV19|TRBD1|.
TGTGCCAGTAGTATTCATCCCGGGACAGGCGGACTAGCCAAAAACATTCAGTACTTC
CASSIHPGTGGLAKNIQYF
>TRBJ2-1|TRBV6-5|.|.
TGTGCCAGCAGTTACCTCCTGGCCCCCCATGAGCAGTTCTTC
CASSYLLAPHEQFF
>TRBJ1-2|TRBV4-1|.|once
TGCGCCAGCAGCCAAGATCCCCGGCCAGGGAATGGCTACACCTTC
CASSQDPRPGNGYTF